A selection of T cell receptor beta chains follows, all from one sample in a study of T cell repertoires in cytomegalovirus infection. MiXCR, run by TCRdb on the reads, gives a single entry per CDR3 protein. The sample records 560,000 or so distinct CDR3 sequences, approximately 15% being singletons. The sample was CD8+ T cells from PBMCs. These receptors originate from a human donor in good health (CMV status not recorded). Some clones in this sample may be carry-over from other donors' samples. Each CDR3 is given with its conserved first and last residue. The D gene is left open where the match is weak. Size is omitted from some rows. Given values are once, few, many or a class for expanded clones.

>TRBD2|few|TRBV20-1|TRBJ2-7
TGCAGTGCCCAGATCCCCGGGAGGGAAGAGCAGTACTTC
CSAQIPGREEQYF
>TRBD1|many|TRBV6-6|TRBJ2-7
TGTGCCAGCAGTGGACAGGGGGGCAACTCCTACGAGCAGTACTTC
CASSGQGGNSYEQYF
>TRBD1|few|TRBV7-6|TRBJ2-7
TGTGCCAGCAGCTTAGAGAGGGGGACAGGGGGCTCTCACGAGCAGTACTTC
CASSLERGTGGSHEQYF
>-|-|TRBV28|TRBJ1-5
TGTGCCAGCAGAGAGCTGTATCAGCCCCAGCATTTT
CASRELYQPQHF
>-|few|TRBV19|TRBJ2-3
TGTGCCAGTAGTGAATTCGCAGATACGCAGTATTTT
CASSEFADTQYF
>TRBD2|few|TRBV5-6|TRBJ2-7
TGTGCCAGCACTCAGGGAGGGAACGAGCAGTACTTC
CASTQGGNEQYF
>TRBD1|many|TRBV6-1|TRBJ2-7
TGTGCCAGCAGCGAAGACAGGGCGGGTCGTTACGAGCAGTACTTC
CASSEDRAGRYEQYF
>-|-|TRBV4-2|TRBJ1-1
TGTGCCAGCATTAAAAGCCGTTCGGCGAACACTGAAGCTTTCTTT
CASIKSRSANTEAFF
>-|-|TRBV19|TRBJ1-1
TGTGCCAGTAGGTTTGGGAACACTGAAGCTTTCTTT
CASRFGNTEAFF
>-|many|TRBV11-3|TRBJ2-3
TGTGCCAGCAGTGTGGAGGGTACAAACTCCGATACGCAGTATTTT
CASSVEGTNSDTQYF
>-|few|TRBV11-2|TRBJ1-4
TGTGCCAGCAGCTTGAGGAGGGGTAGAGAAAAACTGTTTTTT
CASSLRRGREKLFF
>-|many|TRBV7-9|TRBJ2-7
TGTGCCAGCAGCTTAGACGGACATCCCTCCTACGAGCAGTACTTC
CASSLDGHPSYEQYF
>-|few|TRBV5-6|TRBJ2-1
TGTGCCAGCAGCTCAACCCTGCGCCCTCCCTACAATGAGCAGTTCTTC
CASSSTLRPPYNEQFF
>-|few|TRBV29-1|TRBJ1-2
TGCAGCCTAACTACGGTCACTGGCTACACCTTC
CSLTTVTGYTF